This T cell receptor (beta chain) originates from a study of T cell clonality in common variable immunodeficiency. Points from the study as a whole: In common variable immunodeficiency, TCR beta chains reportedly carried fewer deletions and N-nucleotide insertions. CVID subjects had higher TCRbeta clonality than healthy controls, most marked in about a third.

TCRdb keeps only in-frame clones here, not all; method: immunoSEQ multiplex PCR. This repertoire holds about 35,000 clones, and none appear only once. This clone came up many times. The antigen is not known. The sample consisted of peripheral blood mononuclear cells. The sequence derives from a person aged 18-70 years in good health.

The CDR3 DNA, read in part, is TGTGCCAGCACCCAGGGAGAAGAGACC. Translating it yields CASTQGEET. The whole CDR3 protein reads CASTQGEETQYF. The V call is TRBV10-3, the J call TRBJ2-5; D is tentatively TRBD1 or TRBD2 (5 bases each). The observed sequence ends 3 residues before the CDR3 terminus, with the missing tail filled in from the germline J gene. CDR1 is ENHRY and CDR2 is SYGVKD in the germline V gene. V gave up 10 bases and J gave up 3 bases, with 12 bases separating them. CDR3 size: 12 residues.